These 13 T cell receptor beta chains were all obtained from the same sample, sequenced in a study of CD8+CD57+ T cells in acquired aplastic anemia (dated by TCRdb to 2016 to 2018). The instrument was an Illumina HiSeq 2000. Profiling of TCR beta VDJ combinations and CDR3 sequences used genomic DNA as the template. Starting from the raw public reads, TCRdb applied fastp trimming at Q25, assembled clones with MiXCR and retained in-frame beta chains. CDR3 protein sequences are deduplicated, and each keeps its most common genes and DNA. This sample comprises 100,000 to 130,000 distinct CDR3 sequences, under 60% of them detected only once. Under 35% of the sample lies in the top ten. Sequencing was performed on sorted CD4+, CD8+, or CD8+CD57+ T cells (not recorded which) from PBMCs. The source of these receptors is a human donor in good health, serving as a control.

The chain carries TRBV7-8 and TRBJ2-3, with 8 bases aligning to TRBD1. CDR3 size: 15 residues. Per germline, CDR1 SGHVS and CDR2 FQNEAQ. J lost 0 bases, V lost 5 bases, and 4 bases had no gene match. The CDR3 coding sequence is TGTGCCAGCAGCCCAGACAGGGGAAGCACAGATACGCAGTATTTT. Its translation: CASSPDRGSTDTQYF. Full variable domain (missing parts from reference TRBV7-8 and TRBJ2-3): GAGVSQSPRYKVAKRGQDVALRCDPISGHVSLFWYQQALGQGPEFLTYFQNEAQLDKSGLPSDRFFAERPEGSVSTLKIQRTQQEDSAVYLCASSPDRGSTDTQYFGPGTRLTVL.

The sample holds a few counts of this clonotype. The chain uses TRBV19 and TRBJ1-6; TRBD1 matches 9 bases. The CDR3 consists of 14 residues. Losses at the gene ends were 10 bases for V and 9 bases for J; bases not matched to a gene: 10. CDR1 and CDR2 (germline): LNHDA, SQIVND (reference sequence). The CDR3 DNA reads as TGTGCCACGGTGGGACAGGGCTTTGGTTCACCCCTCCACTTT. Translation: CATVGQGFGSPLHF.

J is TRBJ2-7 and V is TRBV7-6; D is possibly TRBD2 (6 bases). The CDR3 loop spans 15 amino acids. CDR1 and CDR2 (germline): SGHVS, FNYEAQ. The V end was cut by 3 bases, the J end by 3 bases, with 15 bases between. DNA for the CDR3: TGTGCCAGCAGCTTCCGGGGGACTCTATACTACGAGCAGTACTTC. It yields the protein CASSFRGTLYYEQYF.

This sequence joins TRBV10-3 and TRBJ2-7, with 14 bases identical to TRBD2. This CDR3 region has 15 residues. Unmatched junction bases numbered 8, after V lost 7 bases and J lost 6 bases. Germline V gene sequence: CDR1 ENHRY, CDR2 SYGVKD. In nucleotides, the CDR3 is TGTGCCATCACTCGGACTAGCGGGGGGTTAGGCGAGCAGTACTTC. This gives the protein CAITRTSGGLGEQYF.

Only one count was recorded for this clonotype. The chain couples TRBV5-1 to TRBJ2-7; D uncertain. Germline CDR1 is SGHRS and CDR2 is YFSETQ. The CDR3 is 15 residues long. V dropped 1 base and J dropped 7 bases, with 18 bases sitting between them. CDR3 nucleotides: TGCGCCAGCAGCTTGAGTAGTTCGTGGGAACAGGAGCAGTACTTC. Protein product: CASSLSSSWEQEQYF.

The genes are TRBV14 and TRBJ2-5; 8 bases match TRBD2. This CDR3 comprises 13 residues. Germline values: CDR1 SGHDN, CDR2 FVKESK. For the CDR3, the DNA is TGTTCCGGGGTGGCGGGGGGCGGCGGGACCCAGTACTTC. Translated: CSGVAGGGGTQYF. Together with reference TRBV14 and TRBJ2-5, the CDR3 gives the full variable domain: EAGVTQFPSHSVIEKGQTVTLRCDPISGHDNLYWYRRVMGKEIKFLLHFVKESKQDESGMPNNRFLAERTGGTYSTLKVQPAELEDSGVYFCSGVAGGGGTQYFGPGTRLLVL.

In this sample, this clonotype turned up many times. This sequence joins TRBV25-1 and TRBJ1-1, with 7 bases fitting TRBD1. There are 12 residues in the CDR3. In germline, CDR1 is MGHDK, CDR2 SYGVNS. With V trimmed by 9 bases and J by 1 base, 2 bases remained unmatched. The CDR3 nucleotides read TGTGCCAGTAGACAGGGGAACACTGAAGCTTTCTTT. Its translation is CASRQGNTEAFF.

This clonotype came up many times. The V gene is TRBV9, the J gene TRBJ2-3; D uncertain. The CDR3 totals 13 residues. V shed 0 bases and J shed 0 bases, with 2 bases lying between them. Germline V gene lookup returns CDR1 SGDLS and CDR2 YYNGEE. CDR3 protein: CASSVDSTDTQYF. Written as DNA, the CDR3 is TGTGCCAGCAGCGTAGACAGCACAGATACGCAGTATTTT.

The genes are TRBV6-1 and TRBJ1-2; 7 bases agree with TRBD1. V lost 8 bases, J lost 7 bases, and 7 bases stayed unmatched. Germline V gene sequence: CDR1 MNHNS, CDR2 SASEGT. The CDR3 has 12 amino acids. CDR3 DNA: TGTGCCAGCGGGACTGACAGGGTTGGCTACACCTTC. This sequence encodes CASGTDRVGYTF.

This clonotype has at least ten counts. The J gene is TRBJ1-1, the V gene TRBV4-3; 7 bases agree with TRBD1. Germline values: CDR1 LGHNA, CDR2 YSLEER. CDR3 length: 16 residues. Unmatched junction bases numbered 14, after V lost 3 bases and J lost 7 bases. The CDR3 DNA reads as TGCGCCAGCAGCCAGGGGGAAGGACAGGCTGACGGTGAAGCTTTCTTT. Translation gives CASSQGEGQADGEAFF.

V gene TRBV10-2 combines with J gene TRBJ1-2; a possible D gene is TRBD1 (5 bases). The CDR3 has 13 amino acids. The germline V gene encodes CDR1 WSHSY and CDR2 SAAADI. The germline V and J ends were trimmed by 2 bases and 5 bases, with 9 bases remaining between them. The DNA for the CDR3 is TGCGCCAGCAGTGAGCCGGGACCATATGGCTACACCTTC. This encodes CASSEPGPYGYTF.

This rearrangement joins TRBV15 to TRBJ2-3; D is possibly TRBD1 or TRBD2 (5 bases each). This CDR3 is built from 13 residues. The germline CDR1 and CDR2 sequences are LNHNV and YYDKDF (reference sequence). Trimming took 9 bases from V and 5 from J, leaving 15 bases between them. CDR3 region: CATSTVRGDTQYF. CDR3 nucleotides: TGTGCCACGTCGACAGTGAGGGGAGATACGCAGTATTTT. Together with reference TRBV15 and TRBJ2-3, the CDR3 gives the full variable domain: DAMVIQNPRYQVTQFGKPVTLSCSQTLNHNVMYWYQQKSSQAPKLLFHYYDKDFNNEADTPDNFQSRRPNTSFCFLDIRSPGLGDTAMYLCATSTVRGDTQYFGPGTRLTVL.

The CDR3 nucleotides read TGTGCCAGTAGAACTAGCGGCACAGATACGCAGTATTTT. This sequence encodes CASRTSGTDTQYF. V is TRBV19 and J is TRBJ2-3, with 7 bases fitting TRBD2. Germline CDR1 is LNHDA and CDR2 is SQIVND (reference sequence). The CDR3 length is 13 residues. Unmatched junction bases numbered 1, after V lost 6 bases and J lost 1 base.